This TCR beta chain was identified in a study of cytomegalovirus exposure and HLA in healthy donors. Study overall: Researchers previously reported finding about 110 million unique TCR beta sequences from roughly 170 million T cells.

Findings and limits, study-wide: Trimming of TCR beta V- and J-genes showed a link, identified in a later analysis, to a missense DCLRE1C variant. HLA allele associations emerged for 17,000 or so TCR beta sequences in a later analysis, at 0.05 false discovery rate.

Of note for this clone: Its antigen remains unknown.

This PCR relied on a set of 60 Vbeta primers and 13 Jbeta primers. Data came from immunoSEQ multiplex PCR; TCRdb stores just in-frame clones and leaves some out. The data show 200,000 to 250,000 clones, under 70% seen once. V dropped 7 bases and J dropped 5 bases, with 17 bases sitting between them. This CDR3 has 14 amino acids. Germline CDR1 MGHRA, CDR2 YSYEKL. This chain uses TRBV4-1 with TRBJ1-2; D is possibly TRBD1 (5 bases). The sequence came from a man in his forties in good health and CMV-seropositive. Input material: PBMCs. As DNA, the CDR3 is TGCGCCAGCACCGAGACAGTAAAACATTATGGCTACACCTTC. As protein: CASTETVKHYGYTF.